These T cell receptor beta chains were read from a single sample in a study of T cell responses to AZD1222 COVID-19 vaccine. Profiled with immunoSEQ multiplex PCR; TCRdb holds only in-frame clones, not every one. Found here are 150,000 to 200,000 clones, approximately 90% of them singletons; the top ten hold around 0.99%. The sample in question was peripheral blood, obtained 28 days after the second AZD1222 dose. The receptors shown here come from an adult who received the AZD1222 COVID-19 vaccine. The CDR3 runs from the conserved cysteine through the conserved F or W. A D gene is named only where the DNA matches it firmly. The size of a clone is reported for some rows only, either as once, few or many, or as a class for expanded clones.

>-|13|TRBV15|-|TRBJ1-2
CATSMEIRFGYTF
TGTGCCACCAGCATGGAGATCCGATTTGGCTACACCTTC
>-|15|TRBV4-1|-|TRBJ1-6
CASSQDARRASPLHF
TGCGCCAGCAGCCAAGATGCGAGGCGGGCTTCACCCCTCCACTTT
>-|16|TRBV5-6|-|TRBJ1-2
CASSLISQIVYYGYTF
TGTGCCAGCAGCTTAATTAGTCAAATTGTGTACTATGGCTACACCTTC
>-|13|TRBV7-9|-|TRBJ2-7
CASSSFTGLEQYF
TGTGCCAGCAGCTCTTTTACAGGGCTCGAGCAGTACTTC
>-|11|TRBV20-1|-|TRBJ1-1
CSAADRFEAFF
TGCAGTGCCGCTGACCGATTTGAAGCTTTCTTT
>-|13|TRBV12-2|-|TRBJ1-2
CASRFERDDGYTF
TGTGCAAGTCGCTTTGAGAGGGACGATGGCTACACCTTC
>TRBD1|15|TRBV7-2|-|TRBJ2-1
CASSPTGFSYNEQFF
TGTGCCAGCAGCCCGACAGGGTTCTCCTACAATGAGCAGTTCTTC
>-|13|TRBV12-3/TRBV12-4|many|TRBJ1-1
CASSRQVRTEAFF
TGTGCCAGCAGTCGACAGGTTCGAACTGAAGCTTTCTTT
>-|13|TRBV29-1|-|TRBJ2-2
CSVDGANTGELFF
TGCAGCGTTGACGGAGCGAACACCGGGGAGCTGTTTTTT
>-|14|TRBV30|once|TRBJ1-2
CAWRRSALNYGYTF
TGTGCCTGGAGACGGAGCGCCCTAAACTATGGCTACACCTTC
>TRBD1|14|TRBV6-5|-|TRBJ1-1
CASSLGTGVTEAFF
TGTGCCAGCAGCCTCGGGACAGGGGTTACTGAAGCTTTCTTT
>-|13|TRBV4-1|-|TRBJ2-5
CASSQANQETQYF
TGCGCCAGCAGCCAAGCTAACCAAGAGACCCAGTACTTC
>TRBD1|16|TRBV14|-|TRBJ1-4
CASSQDYRGSNEKLFF
TGTGCCAGCAGCCAAGACTACAGGGGCTCCAATGAAAAACTGTTTTTT
>-|15|TRBV3-1/TRBV3-2|-|TRBJ2-7
CASSPGTGPTYEQYF
TGTGCCAGCAGCCCCGGAACAGGGCCGACCTACGAGCAGTACTTC
>-|13|TRBV2|-|TRBJ1-3
CAGRRLSGNTIYF
TGTGCCGGTAGGAGGCTCTCTGGAAACACCATATATTTT
>TRBD1|15|TRBV11-2|-|TRBJ2-7
CASSLAHGQGYEQYF
TGTGCCAGCAGCTTAGCCCATGGACAGGGCTACGAGCAGTACTTC